This T cell receptor beta chain was sequenced for a study of shared clonotypes between healthy human individuals. Whole-study results and caveats: Larger richness was generally estimated for naive than memory subsets. Clonotype sharing levels among donors were expected to vary with sequencing depth. The sole specimen, blood, was sampled, and tissue repertoires likely differ.

V dropped 5 bases and J dropped 5; count of bases not matched to a gene: 6. The CDR3 runs to 16 residues. Germline-derived CDR1 and CDR2 are LNHDA and SQIVND (reference sequence). Sequenced by immunoSEQ multiplex PCR; TCRdb stores in-frame clones only, minus some. The data show hundreds of thousands of clones, about 96% seen once. This clone was observed a handful of times. Its cognate antigen is unknown. The naive CD8 subset, CD45RO-negative cells positively selected for CCR7, excluded terminally differentiated effector memory CD45RA+ cells. Caucasian adults residing in Nashville, Tennessee made up all the donors.

Sequencing used naive CD8+ T cells sorted from blood. The chain combines TRBV19 with TRBJ2-1; 13 bases map to TRBD2. The TCR sequence derives from a woman aged 25 to 39 in good health. CDR3 sequence: CASSPGLAGLDNEQFF. CDR3 coding DNA: TGTGCCAGTAGTCCGGGACTAGCGGGATTAGACAATGAGCAGTTCTTC.